This TCR beta chain was identified in a study of graft-versus-host responses after intestinal transplantation. Study information: Grafts were multivisceral, liver-intestinal, or isolated intestinal. Tacrolimus and steroids were given for around 3 years to all recipients after anti-thymocyte globulin induction.

Trimming took off 4 bases at V and 1 base at J, with 18 bases between the two ends. In germline, CDR1 is SGHRS, CDR2 YFSETQ. The CDR3 is 17 amino acids. TCRdb's table, derived via immunoSEQ multiplex PCR, lists solely in-frame clones and lacks some. There are over 40,000 clones in the sample; approximately 95% occur only once, and over 4.5% lies in the top ten. This chain links TRBV5-1 with TRBJ2-1; perhaps TRBD2 as D (5 bases). Sequencing used PBMCs, obtained roughly 760 days after a first intestinal transplant, on the day of a second. The sequence was obtained from a human patient who received an intestinal transplant, so some T cells may come from the graft donor. Written as DNA, the CDR3 is TGCGCCAGCAGCGAGGCCCTCGGCGGGTGGTCCTACAATGAGCAGTTCTTC. Translation gives CASSEALGGWSYNEQFF.